This T cell receptor beta chain was recovered during a study of CD8+ T cells in alopecia areata. Study details: The duration of tofacitinib was 6 to 18 months, with 6 months off drug afterward. General study points: Persistence in scalp and blood during tofacitinib was observed for many expanded lesional clones.

Treatment of the sample: oral pan-JAK inhibitor, 5-10 mg twice daily. Isolated RNA was reverse transcribed into cDNA used as the sequencing template. The protocol was immunoSEQ multiplex PCR, while the TCRdb copy is restricted to in-frame clones and leaves out a portion. There are 90,000 to 150,000 clones in the sample; about 50% occur only once, and roughly 0.5% lies in the top ten. To note about this clone: Antigen: not known.

This clonotype originated in a human donor with alopecia areata. The sample was CD4+ T cells sorted from blood, taken at week 4, from a patient treated with tofacitinib.

Here the CDR3 reads CASSHSRTGDYGYTF. The CDR3 nucleotides are TGCGCCAGCAGCCACTCCAGGACAGGGGACTATGGCTACACCTTC. This chain uses TRBV4-1 with TRBJ1-2; 9 bases agree with TRBD1. Germline V lookup: CDR1 MGHRA, CDR2 YSYEKL. CDR3 length equals 15 residues. The J segment lost 3 bases and the V segment lost 3 bases, leaving 5 bases of the junction unmatched.